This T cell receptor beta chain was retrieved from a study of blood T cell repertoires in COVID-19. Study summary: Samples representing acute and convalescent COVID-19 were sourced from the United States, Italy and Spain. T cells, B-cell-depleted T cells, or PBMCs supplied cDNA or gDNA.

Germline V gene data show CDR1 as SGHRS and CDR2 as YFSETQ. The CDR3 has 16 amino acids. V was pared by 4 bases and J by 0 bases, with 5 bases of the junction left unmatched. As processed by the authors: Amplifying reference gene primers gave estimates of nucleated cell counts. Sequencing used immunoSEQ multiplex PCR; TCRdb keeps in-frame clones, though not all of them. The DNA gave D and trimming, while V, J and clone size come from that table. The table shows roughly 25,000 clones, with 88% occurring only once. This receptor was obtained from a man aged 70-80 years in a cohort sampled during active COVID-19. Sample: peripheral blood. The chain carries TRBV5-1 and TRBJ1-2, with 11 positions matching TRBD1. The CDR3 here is CASSPGQGVPNYGYTF. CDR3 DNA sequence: TGCGCCAGCAGCCCGGGACAGGGGGTACCTAACTATGGCTACACCTTC. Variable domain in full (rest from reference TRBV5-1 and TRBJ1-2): KAGVTQTPRYLIKTRGQQVTLSCSPISGHRSVSWYQQTPGQGLQFLFEYFSETQRNKGNFPGRFSGRQFSNSRSEMNVSTLELGDSALYLCASSPGQGVPNYGYTFGSGTRLTVV.